These 8 T cell receptor beta chains came from one sample sequenced in a study of cytomegalovirus exposure and HLA in healthy donors. 13 Jbeta primers and 60 Vbeta primers were used for the PCR. Assay used: immunoSEQ multiplex PCR; TCRdb lists only in-frame clones, some missing. The sample has some 160,000 clones, less than 80% seen once. The sequenced sample consisted of PBMCs. The source is a woman in her 40s in good health and CMV-seronegative.

The rearrangement links TRBV30 to TRBJ2-3; TRBD2 matches at 9 bases. There are 16 residues in the CDR3. With V trimmed by 0 bases and J by 4 bases, 8 bases remained unmatched. Germline V gives CDR1 GTSNPN, CDR2 SVGIG (reference sequence). The CDR3 reads CAWSVSFSGGADTQYF. The CDR3 DNA is TGTGCCTGGAGTGTCTCGTTTAGCGGGGGAGCAGATACGCAGTATTTT.

The chain employs TRBV13 and TRBJ2-5; D gene unclear. In germline, CDR1 is PRHDT, CDR2 FYEKMQ (reference sequence). The CDR3 sequence is 13 residues long. V was clipped by 5 bases and J by 2 bases, with 9 bases between them. The CDR3 DNA sequence: TGTGCCAGCAGCCCCGCGCGTCAAGAGACCCAGTACTTC. Translation: CASSPARQETQYF.

The chain combines TRBV6-1 with TRBJ2-7; D is ambiguous. Germline CDR1 reads MNHNS; CDR2 reads SASEGT. The CDR3 consists of 13 residues. Trimming stripped 6 bases from V and 0 bases from J, with 9 bases between. The DNA of the CDR3 is TGTGCCAGCAGCCCAAGGAGCTCCTACGAGCAGTACTTC. Translated, it gives CASSPRSSYEQYF.

This CDR3 is CASSQVLETQYF. DNA for the CDR3: TGTGCCAGCAGCCAAGTCCTCGAGACCCAGTACTTC. The chain combines TRBV14 with TRBJ2-5; D gene unclear. Per the germline V gene, CDR1 is SGHDN and CDR2 is FVKESK. This CDR3 region has 12 residues. Trimming took 1 base from V and 5 from J, leaving 5 bases between them.

This clone was seen only a few times. The rearrangement uses TRBV5-4 and TRBJ2-5; 7 positions match TRBD1. The CDR3 runs 16 residues. Per germline, CDR1 SGHNT and CDR2 YYREEE (reference sequence). V lost 3 bases to trimming and J lost 3 bases; unmatched junction nucleotides: 11. Here the CDR3 DNA reads TGTGCCAGCAGCTCACATTCCCAGGGGGTCAAAGAGACCCAGTACTTC. Protein: CASSSHSQGVKETQYF. Supplemented by reference TRBV5-4 and TRBJ2-5, the full variable domain reads ETGVTQSPTHLIKTRGQQVTLRCSSQSGHNTVSWYQQALGQGPQFIFQYYREEENGRGNFPPRFSGLQFPNYSSELNVNALELDDSALYLCASSSHSQGVKETQYFGPGTRLLVL.

The chain joins TRBV11-3 to TRBJ1-2; 7 bases agree with TRBD1. The CDR3 is made up of 15 amino acids. Germline trimming cut 5 bases from V and 8 bases from J; bases unmatched to any gene: 14. Looked up from germline, CDR1 is SGHNT and CDR2 is YENEEA. This CDR3 is CASSHWDSPHRGYTF. The DNA for the CDR3 is TGTGCCAGCAGCCATTGGGACAGCCCACATCGCGGCTACACCTTC.

The chain couples TRBV7-2 to TRBJ2-5; TRBD1 might be the D (6 bases). V lost 5 bases to trimming and J lost 5 bases, with 21 bases between them. In germline, CDR1 is SGHTA, CDR2 FQGNSA. This CDR3 has 16 amino acids. This CDR3 reads CASSHRQTGTWETQYF. In nucleotides, the CDR3 is TGTGCCAGCAGCCATAGGCAGACAGGAACCTGGGAGACCCAGTACTTC.

Remarks on this clone: An end of the junction does not agree with germline; a read error may underlie this. The rearrangement links TRBV7-9 to TRBJ2-6; maybe TRBD2 (6 bases). Germline CDR1 and CDR2: SEHNR and FQNEAQ (reference sequence). The CDR3 extends over 18 amino acids. As DNA, the CDR3 is TGTTCCAGCAGCCCCCCCCTGCGGGAAGGCTCTGGGGCCAACGTCCTGACTTTC. This translates into CSSSPPLREGSGANVLTF.